The 18 T cell receptor beta chains presented below share a single source sample, sequenced in a study of blood T cells in healthy people across ages. Then a second PCR, running about 7 to 11 cycles, was carried out with a sample-barcoded 5' primer and a J-beta primer mix. In TCRdb, the 5' RACE reads were re-called with MiXCR into one record per CDR3 protein. The sample has about 1.8 million distinct CDR3 sequences, 49% seen once; the top ten hold about 2.1%. Sequenced: blood. These receptor sequences come from a woman in her forties in good health.

The chain employs TRBV20-1 and TRBJ2-1, with TRBD1 identical over 8 bases. The CDR3 totals 13 residues. The germline CDR1 and CDR2 sequences are DFQATT and SNEGSKA (reference sequence). J gave up 7 bases and V 7 bases, and 9 bases lay outside the gene matches. The CDR3 loop reads CSEVVQGANEQFF. CDR3 sequence (DNA): TGCAGTGAAGTTGTGCAGGGGGCAAATGAGCAGTTCTTC.

The chain couples TRBV20-1 to TRBJ2-5; TRBD1 agrees at 8 bases. Germline assignment: CDR1 DFQATT and CDR2 SNEGSKA (reference sequence). Losses at the gene ends were 3 bases for V and 5 bases for J; bases not matched to a gene: 14. This CDR3 comprises 16 residues. In DNA, the CDR3 is TGCAGTGCTAGCCGCCCCACAGGGGGGAAATCGGAGACCCAGTACTTC. It codes for CSASRPTGGKSETQYF.

This clonotype was seen more than once but under ten times. The chain carries TRBV5-1 and TRBJ2-5, with TRBD2 matching 10 bases. The germline V gene has CDR1 SGHRS and CDR2 YFSETQ. This CDR3 comprises 15 residues. V trimming: 3 bases; J trimming: 1 base; junction bases outside the gene matches: 3. The CDR3 is CASSSLAGAQETQYF. CDR3 nucleotide sequence: TGCGCCAGCAGCTCTCTAGCGGGGGCCCAAGAGACCCAGTACTTC.

This clonotype was found a few times. A much larger clone lies one base from this, so it may be a read error. The genes are TRBV13 and TRBJ2-5; 12 bases agree with TRBD2. Germline CDR1 is PRHDT and CDR2 is FYEKMQ (reference sequence). V lost 6 bases, J lost 1 base, and 6 bases stayed unmatched. This CDR3 contains 16 residues. The CDR3, as DNA: TGTGCCAGCAGTTCCGGACTAGCGGGGATCCAAGAGACCCAGTACTTC. Protein: CASSSGLAGIQETQYF.

This chain connects TRBV6-5 to TRBJ2-4, with D uncertain. The J call is in doubt because the DNA end fits TRBJ2-7 better. Germline CDR1 is MNHEY and CDR2 is SVGAGI. This CDR3 is built from 13 residues. CDR3 in DNA: TGTGCCAGCAGACTGATTGGAGACTACGAGCAGTACTTC. Protein product: CASRLIGDYEQYF.

The gene calls are TRBV20-1 and TRBJ1-1; 8 positions match TRBD1. This CDR3 comprises 13 residues. The trim removed 4 bases at V and 7 bases at J, leaving 8 bases unmatched. Germline V gene sequence: CDR1 DFQATT, CDR2 SNEGSKA (reference sequence). Written as DNA, the CDR3 is TGCAGTGCTAAATCGACAGGGGTTGGTGAAGCTTTCTTT. Residues: CSAKSTGVGEAFF.

The table lists this clonotype with a few counts. This sequence joins TRBV6-2 or TRBV6-3 and TRBJ2-7; D is perhaps TRBD1 (6 bases). The CDR3 length is 18 residues. Germline values: CDR1 MNHEY, CDR2 SVGEGT. V lost 4 bases to trimming and J lost 3 bases, with 25 bases between them. CDR3 loop: CASSFFGDTGSGFYEQYF. CDR3 DNA sequence: TGTGCCAGCAGTTTCTTCGGGGACACGGGGAGCGGTTTCTACGAGCAGTACTTC.

Remarks on this clonotype: The junction shows a germline mismatch at one end, possibly a read error. The gene calls are TRBV5-1 and TRBJ2-1; 8 positions agree with TRBD2. The CDR3 covers 17 residues. CDR1 and CDR2 from the germline V gene are SGHRS and YFSETQ. The CDR3 sequence: CASSFWSGGASYDEQFF. In DNA form, the CDR3 reads TGCGCCAGCAGCTTTTGGTCCGGGGGGGCGTCCTACGATGAGCAGTTCTTC.

The CDR3, as DNA: TGTGCCACCAGTGATTTACCGAACAATGAGCAGTTCTTC. This codes for CATSDLPNNEQFF. The V and J genes are TRBV24-1 and TRBJ2-1; no clear D. In germline, CDR1 is KGHDR, CDR2 SFDVKD. The V end was cut by 1 base, the J end by 5 bases, with 5 bases between. CDR3 length: 13 residues.

This clonotype has at least ten counts. This sequence joins TRBV20-1 and TRBJ1-5; 9 nucleotides line up with TRBD1. The CDR3 sequence is 12 residues long. Germline V gives CDR1 DFQATT, CDR2 SNEGSKA (reference sequence). Trimming cost V 5 bases and J 4 bases; bases outside gene matches: 0. The CDR3 DNA sequence: TGCAGTGCTGACAGGGGGAATCAGCCCCAGCATTTT. Translated, it gives CSADRGNQPQHF.

This clonotype came up a few times. V gene TRBV6-5 combines with J gene TRBJ2-7, with D tentatively TRBD1 (5 bases). This CDR3 is 15 amino acids long. Trimming left V 0 bases short and J 0 bases short, with 9 bases between. The V gene's germline CDR1 is MNHEY and CDR2 SVGAGI. CDR3 protein: CASSYSGAPSYEQYF. CDR3 DNA sequence: TGTGCCAGCAGTTACTCAGGGGCCCCCTCCTACGAGCAGTACTTC.

The V gene is TRBV25-1, the J gene TRBJ2-1, with D uncertain. Trimming shortened V by 4 bases and J by 12 bases, and 13 bases separated the two germline ends. Germline-derived CDR1 and CDR2 are MGHDK and SYGVNS. The CDR3 loop spans 12 amino acids. The CDR3 DNA reads as TGTGCCAGCAGTGCCGACACGAGAGGGCAGTTCTTC. Translation: CASSADTRGQFF.

This chain joins TRBV29-1 and TRBJ1-4; D is uncertain. This CDR3 comprises 11 residues. V lost 8 bases and J lost 8, with 12 bases in between. The germline V gene encodes CDR1 SQVTM and CDR2 ANQGSEA. As DNA, the CDR3 is TGCAGCCTCAGGACCGGGGAAAAACTGTTTTTT. This gives the protein CSLRTGEKLFF.

As for this clonotype: A much larger clone lies a single base off, so this may be a read error. V and J are TRBV4-1 and TRBJ2-1, with D hard to call. Deletions cut 0 bases from V and 10 bases from J, with 7 bases between. This CDR3 is built from 12 residues. Germline CDR1 MGHRA, CDR2 YSYEKL. This CDR3 reads CASSQDRCEQFF. CDR3 nucleotides: TGCGCCAGCAGCCAAGACAGATGCGAGCAGTTCTTC.

The rearrangement uses TRBV20-1 and TRBJ1-1; no clear D. Germline values: CDR1 DFQATT, CDR2 SNEGSKA (reference sequence). This CDR3 spans 13 amino acids. V was pared by 1 base and J by 1 base, with 7 bases between. The CDR3 bases are TGCAGTGCTAGAGCCCAGGAGAACACTGAAGCTTTCTTT. It translates to CSARAQENTEAFF.

The chain has TRBV11-1 and TRBJ2-3; TRBD1 matches at 10 bases. The V gene's germline CDR1 is SGHAT and CDR2 FQDESV (reference sequence). This CDR3 has 15 amino acids. The V segment lost 4 bases and the J segment 6 bases; nucleotides outside the gene matches: 7. CDR3 region: CASSSPGQGRDTQYF. CDR3 nucleotide sequence: TGTGCCAGCAGCTCGCCGGGACAGGGGAGGGATACGCAGTATTTT.

The count of this clonotype is one. The J gene is TRBJ1-2, the V gene TRBV20-1; a possible D gene is TRBD1 (6 bases). CDR3 size: 13 residues. Germline CDR1 is DFQATT and CDR2 is SNEGSKA (reference sequence). V gave up 8 bases and J gave up 2 bases, with 15 bases separating them. In DNA, the CDR3 is TGCAGTAGCAGGACAGACCGAAACTATGGCTACACCTTC. Amino acids: CSSRTDRNYGYTF.

The chain recombines TRBV19 with TRBJ2-6; 9 positions agree with TRBD1. The germline gives CDR1 LNHDA, CDR2 SQIVND (reference sequence). The CDR3 runs to 20 residues. J gave up 0 bases and V 6 bases, and 15 bases lay outside the gene matches. CDR3 amino acids: CASSSPYVQGALSGANVLTF. The CDR3 nucleotides are TGTGCCAGTAGCTCCCCTTACGTACAGGGGGCTCTCTCTGGGGCCAACGTCCTGACTTTC. Supplemented by reference TRBV19 and TRBJ2-6, the full variable domain reads DGGITQSPKYLFRKEGQNVTLSCEQNLNHDAMYWYRQDPGQGLRLIYYSQIVNDFQKGDIAEGYSVSREKKESFPLTVTSAQKNPTAFYLCASSSPYVQGALSGANVLTFGAGSRLTVL.